This TCR beta chain was identified in a study of T cell responses to AZD1222 COVID-19 vaccine. As for the study in general: Second doses at about 4 or about 12 weeks were pooled. Study outcomes and limitations: After the peak T cell response, and only then, were repertoires sampled. Most donors were white British, females outnumbered males, and clonal diversity was possibly underestimated. Spike-specific TCR breadth and depth went up after people got two AZD1222 doses.

Assay: immunoSEQ multiplex PCR; the TCRdb copy retains only in-frame clones and omits some. The sample has around 100,000 clones; 88% are singletons. Comments on this clone: Its antigen is currently unknown.

The CDR3 contains 14 residues. V dropped 5 bases and J dropped 5; count of bases not matched to a gene: 2. CDR1 is WNHNN, CDR2 SYGVQD, per germline (reference sequence). V gene TRBV10-1 combines with J gene TRBJ2-2; 10 bases match TRBD1. The sample in question was peripheral blood, obtained on day 0 of AZD1222 vaccination. This sequence originates from an adult in good health. The CDR3 region has the DNA TGCGCCAGCAGTACGGGACAGGGGACCGGGGAGCTGTTTTTT. Translated: CASSTGQGTGELFF.